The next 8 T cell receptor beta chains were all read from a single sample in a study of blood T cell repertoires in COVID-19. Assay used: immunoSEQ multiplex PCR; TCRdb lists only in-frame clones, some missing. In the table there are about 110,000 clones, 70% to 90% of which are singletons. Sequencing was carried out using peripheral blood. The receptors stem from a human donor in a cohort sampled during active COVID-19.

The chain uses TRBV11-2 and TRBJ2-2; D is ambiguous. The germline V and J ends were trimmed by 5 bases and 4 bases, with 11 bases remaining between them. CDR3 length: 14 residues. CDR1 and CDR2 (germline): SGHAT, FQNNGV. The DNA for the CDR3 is TGTGCCAGCAGCGTGATACTGGTCACCGGGGAGCTGTTTTTT. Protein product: CASSVILVTGELFF.

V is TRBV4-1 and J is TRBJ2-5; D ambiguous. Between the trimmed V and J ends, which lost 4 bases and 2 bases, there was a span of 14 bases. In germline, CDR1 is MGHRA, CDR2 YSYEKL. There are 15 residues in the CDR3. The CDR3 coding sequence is TGCGCCAGCAGCCTCCAAATAAACAAACAAGAGACCCAGTACTTC. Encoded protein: CASSLQINKQETQYF.

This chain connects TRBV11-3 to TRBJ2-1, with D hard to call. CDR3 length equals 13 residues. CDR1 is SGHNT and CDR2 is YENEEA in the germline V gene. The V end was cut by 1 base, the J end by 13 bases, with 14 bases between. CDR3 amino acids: CASSLVRHSRQFF. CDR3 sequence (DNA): TGTGCCAGCAGCTTAGTAAGGCACAGCCGCCAGTTCTTC.

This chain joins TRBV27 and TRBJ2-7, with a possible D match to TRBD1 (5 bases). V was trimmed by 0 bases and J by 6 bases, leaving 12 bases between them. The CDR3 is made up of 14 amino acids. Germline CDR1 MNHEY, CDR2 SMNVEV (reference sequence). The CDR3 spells CASSLSMLTGEQYF. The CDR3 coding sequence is TGTGCCAGCAGTTTATCTATGTTAACAGGCGAGCAGTACTTC.

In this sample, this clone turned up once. CDR3 DNA sequence: TGTGCCAGCAGCCTCCAGGGGGTCGAGGACACCATATATTTT. Translated, it gives CASSLQGVEDTIYF. This sequence joins TRBV2 and TRBJ1-3; 7 nucleotides align to TRBD1. Germline V CDR1 and CDR2: SNHLY, FYNNEI. The CDR3 totals 14 residues. V lost 6 bases to trimming and J lost 8 bases; unmatched junction nucleotides: 10. Using reference TRBV2 and TRBJ1-3 for the parts outside the CDR3, the full variable domain is EPEVTQTPSHQVTQMGQEVILRCVPISNHLYFYWYRQILGQKVEFLVSFYNNEISEKSEIFDDQFSVERPDGSNFTLKIRSTKLEDSAMYFCASSLQGVEDTIYFGEGSWLTVV.

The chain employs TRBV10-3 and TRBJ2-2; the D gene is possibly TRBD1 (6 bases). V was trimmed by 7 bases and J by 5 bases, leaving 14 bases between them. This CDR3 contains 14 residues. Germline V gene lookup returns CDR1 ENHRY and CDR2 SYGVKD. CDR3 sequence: CAITVQGRTGELFF. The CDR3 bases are TGTGCCATCACGGTACAGGGTCGGACCGGGGAGCTGTTTTTT.

The CDR3 nucleotides are TGTGCCAGCAGCTTGGGGGCAGATATTTATAGCAATCAGCCCCAGCATTTT. It encodes CASSLGADIYSNQPQHF. The rearrangement joins TRBV5-5 to TRBJ1-5, with D unclear. Germline V CDR1 and CDR2: SGHKS, YYEKEE (reference sequence). V shed 0 bases and J shed 0 bases, with 13 bases lying between them. There are 17 residues in the CDR3.

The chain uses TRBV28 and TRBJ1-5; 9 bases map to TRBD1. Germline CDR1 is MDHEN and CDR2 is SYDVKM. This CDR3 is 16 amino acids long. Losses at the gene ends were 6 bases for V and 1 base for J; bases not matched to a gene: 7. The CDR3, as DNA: TGTGCCAGCAGATTTTCGGGGACAGGGAGCAATCAGCCCCAGCATTTT. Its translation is CASRFSGTGSNQPQHF.